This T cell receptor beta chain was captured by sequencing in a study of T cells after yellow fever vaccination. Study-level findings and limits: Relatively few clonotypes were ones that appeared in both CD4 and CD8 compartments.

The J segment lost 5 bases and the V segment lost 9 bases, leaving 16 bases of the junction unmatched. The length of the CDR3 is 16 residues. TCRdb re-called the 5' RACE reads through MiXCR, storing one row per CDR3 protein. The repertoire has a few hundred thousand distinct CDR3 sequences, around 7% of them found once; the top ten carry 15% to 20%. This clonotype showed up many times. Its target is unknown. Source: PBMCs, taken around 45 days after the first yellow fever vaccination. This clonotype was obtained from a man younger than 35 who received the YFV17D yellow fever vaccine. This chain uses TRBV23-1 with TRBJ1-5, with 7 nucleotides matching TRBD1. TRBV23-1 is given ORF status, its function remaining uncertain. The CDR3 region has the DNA TGCGCCAGTATAACCCAGGGGGTTTGGGGCCATCAGCCCCAGCATTTT. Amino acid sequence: CASITQGVWGHQPQHF.